A single sample gave rise to the 13 T cell receptor beta chains below, sequenced in a study of blood T cells in healthy people across ages. Then a second PCR, running about 6 to 12 cycles, was carried out with a sample-barcoded 5' primer and a J-beta primer mix. TCRdb ran MiXCR on the 5' RACE reads and lists one entry per CDR3 protein. The sample carries fewer than 2,000,000 distinct CDR3 sequences, around 36% recorded once. Sequencing used blood. The origin of the receptors is a woman under 40 in good health.

This clonotype showed up just a few times. This chain uses TRBV20-1 with TRBJ2-2; 8 bases are shared with TRBD2. The CDR3 has 15 amino acids. Germline V gives CDR1 DFQATT, CDR2 SNEGSKA (reference sequence). J gave up 4 bases and V 1 base, and 5 bases lay outside the gene matches. The CDR3 sequence: CSARGGTRTTGELFF. CDR3 nucleotide sequence: TGCAGTGCTAGAGGTGGGACTAGGACCACCGGGGAGCTGTTTTTT.

This clonotype appeared a few times. This sequence joins TRBV20-1 and TRBJ2-1, with TRBD2 matching 7 bases. This CDR3 is 15 amino acids long. Germline V gene data show CDR1 as DFQATT and CDR2 as SNEGSKA (reference sequence). V lost 1 base and J lost 2; bases outside the gene matches: 5. The CDR3 loop reads CSARGGGFPYNEQFF. The CDR3 nucleotides are TGCAGTGCTAGAGGGGGGGGTTTTCCCTACAATGAGCAGTTCTTC.

This chain uses TRBV6-1 with TRBJ2-7; 10 nucleotides align to TRBD2. Germline assignment: CDR1 MNHNS and CDR2 SASEGT. Trimming at V came to 6 bases and at J to 3 bases, leaving 11 bases not matched to a gene. CDR3 length: 16 residues. In DNA form, the CDR3 reads TGTGCCAGCAGCGCAACGAGGGGACTAGCGATCTACGAGCAGTACTTC. It yields the protein CASSATRGLAIYEQYF.

The J gene is TRBJ2-2, the V gene TRBV3-1; TRBD1 matches 9 bases. Germline CDR1 is LGHDT and CDR2 is YNNKEL (reference sequence). V was pared by 1 base and J by 4 bases, with 10 bases of the junction left unmatched. The CDR3 length is 18 residues. CDR3 residues: CASSQAGQGIKTTGELFF. CDR3 DNA: TGTGCCAGCAGCCAAGCCGGACAGGGGATCAAAACCACCGGGGAGCTGTTTTTT.

J is TRBJ2-1 and V is TRBV12-3 or TRBV12-4, with D possibly matching TRBD2 (6 bases). The length of the CDR3 is 14 residues. V gave up 10 bases and J gave up 7 bases, with 20 bases separating them. The CDR3 nucleotides read TGTGCCACCACCGGAGGGCCGGGGAAAAATGAGCAGTTCTTC. This translates into CATTGGPGKNEQFF.

This clonotype was seen more than once but under ten times. The chain joins TRBV27 to TRBJ1-2; a weak D match, TRBD1 (6 bases). The CDR3 loop spans 13 amino acids. V was trimmed by 4 bases and J by 8 bases, leaving 14 bases between them. Germline V gene sequence: CDR1 MNHEY, CDR2 SMNVEV (reference sequence). DNA for the CDR3: TGTGCCAGCAGTTGGAGGGGGTCTGGAGGCTACACCTTC. This encodes CASSWRGSGGYTF.

CDR3 nucleotide sequence: TGTGCCACCCTCGGGAGCGAGGGTGATACAGATACGCAGTATTTT. This translates into CATLGSEGDTDTQYF. This rearrangement joins TRBV7-3 to TRBJ2-3; D perhaps matches TRBD2 (6 bases). Germline V CDR1 and CDR2: SGHTA, FQGTGA. V was shortened by 10 bases and J by 3 bases, with 20 bases between the two germline ends. CDR3 size: 15 residues.

This clonotype was seen a single time. The V gene is TRBV20-1, the J gene TRBJ2-5; D is possibly TRBD2 (6 bases). Matching the DNA end better, TRBJ2-7 makes the J call doubtful. The CDR3 extends over 15 amino acids. Germline values: CDR1 DFQATT, CDR2 SNEGSKA (reference sequence). The CDR3 DNA is TGCAGTCTGCTAGACGGACTATCTTTAGTGGGCGAGCAGTACGTC. Protein: CSLLDGLSLVGEQYV.

This clonotype was seen only a few times. The genes are TRBV30 and TRBJ2-3; a possible D gene is TRBD2 (7 bases). CDR1 and CDR2 from the germline V gene are GTSNPN and SVGIG (reference sequence). The CDR3 has 12 amino acids. Trimming stripped 8 bases from V and 4 bases from J, with 13 bases between. The CDR3 is CAARGGADTQYF. The CDR3 coding sequence is TGTGCCGCCAGAGGGGGGGCAGATACGCAGTATTTT.

This clonotype was observed a handful of times. V gene TRBV28 combines with J gene TRBJ1-5, with no clear D. CDR1 is MDHEN, CDR2 SYDVKM, per germline. Trimming removed 6 bases from V and 4 bases from J, with 16 bases in between. CDR3 size: 15 residues. The CDR3 nucleotides read TGTGCCAGCAGCCGTGGGGTAGGGTCAAATCAGCCCCAGCATTTT. Encoded protein: CASSRGVGSNQPQHF.

The chain links TRBV21-1 to TRBJ1-5. TRBV21-1 is a recognized pseudogene. This CDR3 is built from 18 residues. CDR3 sequence reads: CASSKTRTPRNSSKPQHF. The DNA for the CDR3 is TGTGCCAGCAGCAAAACTAGGACCCCAAGGAACAGTAGTAAGCCCCAGCATTTT.

The chain recombines TRBV2 with TRBJ1-5, with D unresolved. Germline V gene data show CDR1 as SNHLY and CDR2 as FYNNEI. V dropped 6 bases and J dropped 7 bases, with 19 bases sitting between them. This CDR3 is 15 amino acids long. The CDR3 nucleotides are TGTGCCAGCAGAAAAAACTGGGGTACGGAGCAGCCCCAGCATTTT. It translates to CASRKNWGTEQPQHF.

In its sample, this clonotype was seen a few times. The chain recombines TRBV9 with TRBJ2-3; no firm D call. The CDR3 length is 14 residues. Trimming pared 7 bases from V and 0 bases from J, leaving 12 bases between. Looked up from germline, CDR1 is SGDLS and CDR2 is YYNGEE. The CDR3 region is CASSPLDSTDTQYF. The CDR3 coding sequence is TGTGCCAGCTCACCATTGGACAGCACAGATACGCAGTATTTT.